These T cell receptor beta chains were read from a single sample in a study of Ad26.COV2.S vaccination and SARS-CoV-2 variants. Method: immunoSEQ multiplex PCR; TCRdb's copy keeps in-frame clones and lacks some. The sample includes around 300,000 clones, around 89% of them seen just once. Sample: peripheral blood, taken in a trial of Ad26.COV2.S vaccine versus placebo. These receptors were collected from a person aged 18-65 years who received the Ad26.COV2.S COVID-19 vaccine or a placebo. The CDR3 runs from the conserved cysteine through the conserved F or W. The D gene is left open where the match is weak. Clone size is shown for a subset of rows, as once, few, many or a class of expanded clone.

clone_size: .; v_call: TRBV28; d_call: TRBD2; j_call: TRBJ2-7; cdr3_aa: CASSLSSGSYSYEQYF; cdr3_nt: TGTGCCAGCAGTTTATCTAGCGGGAGCTACTCCTACGAGCAGTACTTC
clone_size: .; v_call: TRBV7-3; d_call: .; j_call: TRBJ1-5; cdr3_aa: CASSLRGGQPQHF; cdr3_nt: TGTGCCAGCAGCTTAAGAGGAGGTCAGCCCCAGCATTTT
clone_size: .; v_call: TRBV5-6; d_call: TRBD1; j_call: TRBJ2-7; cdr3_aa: CASSLTGGAYEQYF; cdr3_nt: TGTGCCAGCAGCCTGACAGGGGGCGCCTACGAGCAGTACTTC
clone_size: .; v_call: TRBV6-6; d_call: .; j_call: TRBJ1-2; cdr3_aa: CASSYPTDTNYGYTF; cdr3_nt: TGTGCCAGCAGTTATCCTACAGATACTAACTATGGCTACACCTTC
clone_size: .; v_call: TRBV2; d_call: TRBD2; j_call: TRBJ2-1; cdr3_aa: CASRGTSYEQFF; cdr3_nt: TGTGCCAGCAGGGGGACTAGTTATGAGCAGTTCTTC
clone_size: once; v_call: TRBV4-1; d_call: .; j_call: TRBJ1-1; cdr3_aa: CASSQGSYDEAFF; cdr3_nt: TGCGCCAGCAGCCAAGGTTCCTACGATGAAGCTTTCTTT
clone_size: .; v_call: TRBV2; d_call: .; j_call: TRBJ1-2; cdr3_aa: CASIFDRTFNYGYTF; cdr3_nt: TGTGCCAGCATCTTTGACAGAACCTTTAACTATGGCTACACCTTC
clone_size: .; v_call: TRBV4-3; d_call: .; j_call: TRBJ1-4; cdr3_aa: CASSPAAATNEKLFF; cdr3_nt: TGCGCCAGCAGCCCAGCCGCAGCAACTAATGAAAAACTGTTTTTT
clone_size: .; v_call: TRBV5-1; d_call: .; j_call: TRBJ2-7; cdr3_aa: CASSLEQGYEQYF; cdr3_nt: TGCGCCAGCAGCTTGGAACAGGGCTACGAGCAGTACTTC
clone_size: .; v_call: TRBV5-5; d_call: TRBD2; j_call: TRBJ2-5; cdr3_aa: CASEPGLAGGPETQYF; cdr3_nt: TGTGCCAGCGAACCGGGACTAGCGGGAGGGCCAGAGACCCAGTACTTC
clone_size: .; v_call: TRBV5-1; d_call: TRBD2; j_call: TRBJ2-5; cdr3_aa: CASSLVLAGAQETQYF; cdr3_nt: TGCGCCAGCAGCTTGGTACTAGCGGGGGCCCAAGAGACCCAGTACTTC
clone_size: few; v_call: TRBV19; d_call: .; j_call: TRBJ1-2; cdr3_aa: CASSVQWGDYGYTF; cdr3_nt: TGTGCCAGTAGTGTTCAGTGGGGGGACTATGGCTACACCTTC
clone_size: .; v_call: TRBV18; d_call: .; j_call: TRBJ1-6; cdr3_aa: CASSPTAMGDSPLHF; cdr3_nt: TGTGCCAGCTCACCGACAGCGATGGGGGATTCACCCCTCCACTTT
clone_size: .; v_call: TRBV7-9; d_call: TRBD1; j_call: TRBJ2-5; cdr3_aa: CASSPTGTGQETQYF; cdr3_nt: TGTGCCAGCAGCCCCACGGGGACAGGGCAAGAGACCCAGTACTTC
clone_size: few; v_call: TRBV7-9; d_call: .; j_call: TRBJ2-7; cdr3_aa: CASSLGGGLYEQYF; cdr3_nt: TGTGCCAGCAGCTTAGGTGGGGGTCTCTACGAGCAGTACTTC
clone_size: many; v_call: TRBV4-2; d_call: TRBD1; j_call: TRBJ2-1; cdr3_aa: CASSQGTGENSYNEQFF; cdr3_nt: TGTGCCAGCAGCCAGGGGACAGGGGAGAACTCCTACAATGAGCAGTTCTTC
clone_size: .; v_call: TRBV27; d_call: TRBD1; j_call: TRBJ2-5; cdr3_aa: CASSFGTGATETQYF; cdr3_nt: TGTGCCAGCAGTTTCGGGACAGGGGCCACAGAGACCCAGTACTTC
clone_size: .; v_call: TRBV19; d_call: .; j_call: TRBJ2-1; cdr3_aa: CASSIVGLGGPYNEQFF; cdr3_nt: TGTGCCAGTAGTATAGTAGGACTAGGGGGGCCCTACAATGAGCAGTTCTTC
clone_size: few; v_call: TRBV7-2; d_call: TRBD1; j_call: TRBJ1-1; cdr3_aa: CASSLTQGGEAFF; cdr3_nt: TGTGCCAGCAGCCTTACACAGGGGGGTGAAGCTTTCTTT
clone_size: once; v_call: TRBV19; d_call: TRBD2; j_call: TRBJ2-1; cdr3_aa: CASRPRGYSYNEQFF; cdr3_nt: TGTGCCAGTAGGCCGCGGGGGTACTCCTACAATGAGCAGTTCTTC
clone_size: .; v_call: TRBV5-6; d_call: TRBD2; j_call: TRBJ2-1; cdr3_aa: CASSLWGGGPNEQFF; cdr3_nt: TGTGCCAGCAGCTTGTGGGGCGGGGGGCCGAATGAGCAGTTCTTC
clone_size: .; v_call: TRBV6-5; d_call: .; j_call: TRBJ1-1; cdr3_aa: CASSYNRMKMNTEAFF; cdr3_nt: TGTGCCAGCAGTTATAACAGAATGAAAATGAACACTGAAGCTTTCTTT
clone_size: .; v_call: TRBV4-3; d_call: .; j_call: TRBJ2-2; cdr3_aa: CASSQEPNTGELFF; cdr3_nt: TGCGCCAGCAGCCAAGAACCAAACACCGGGGAGCTGTTTTTT
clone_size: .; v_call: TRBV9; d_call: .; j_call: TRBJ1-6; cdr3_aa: CASSVGTGTNSPLHF; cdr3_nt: TGTGCCAGCAGCGTAGGTACCGGGACTAATTCACCCCTCCACTTT
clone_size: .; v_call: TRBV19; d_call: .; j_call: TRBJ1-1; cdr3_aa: CASSIGVANTEAFF; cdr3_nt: TGTGCCAGTAGTATTGGCGTGGCGAACACTGAAGCTTTCTTT
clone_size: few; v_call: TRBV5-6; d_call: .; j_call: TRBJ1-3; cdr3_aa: CASSLGGGSRGNTIYF; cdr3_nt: TGTGCCAGCAGCTTGGGTGGGGGCTCGCGCGGAAACACCATATATTTT
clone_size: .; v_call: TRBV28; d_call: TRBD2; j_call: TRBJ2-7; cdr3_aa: CASSSPESGTSGYEQYF; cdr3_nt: TGTGCCAGCAGCTCTCCCGAATCCGGGACTAGCGGATACGAGCAGTACTTC
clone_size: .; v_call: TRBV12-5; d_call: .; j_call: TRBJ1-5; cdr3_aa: CASGLVLRGARSNQPQHF; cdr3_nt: TGTGCTAGTGGTTTGGTACTGCGGGGGGCTAGGAGCAATCAGCCCCAGCATTTT
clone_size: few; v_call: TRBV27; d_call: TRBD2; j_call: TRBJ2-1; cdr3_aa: CASSPGLAGDREQFF; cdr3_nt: TGTGCCAGCAGTCCGGGACTAGCGGGAGATCGTGAGCAGTTCTTC
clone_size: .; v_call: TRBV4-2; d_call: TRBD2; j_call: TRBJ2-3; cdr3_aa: CASSQRGPGLAGGTTDTQYF; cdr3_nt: TGTGCCAGCAGCCAAAGGGGGCCGGGACTAGCGGGGGGGACCACAGATACGCAGTATTTT
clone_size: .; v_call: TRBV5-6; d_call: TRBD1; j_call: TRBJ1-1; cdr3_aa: CASSLRDRLNTEAFF; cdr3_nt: TGTGCCAGCAGCTTGCGGGACAGGTTGAACACTGAAGCTTTCTTT
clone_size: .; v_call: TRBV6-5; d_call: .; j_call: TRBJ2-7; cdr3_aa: CASRFTYEQYF; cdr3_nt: TGTGCCAGCAGGTTCACCTACGAGCAGTACTTC
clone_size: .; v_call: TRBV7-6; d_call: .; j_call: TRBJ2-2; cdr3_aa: CASSLVGTNTGELFF; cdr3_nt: TGTGCCAGCAGCTTAGTCGGTACGAACACCGGGGAGCTGTTTTTT